This entry describes one T cell receptor beta chain. The data belong to a study of blood T cell repertoires in COVID-19. Turning to the study itself: Sample material is recorded as cDNA or gDNA derived from T cells, B-cell-depleted T cells, or PBMCs.

Only in-frame clones appear in the TCRdb table, and some are missing; sequencing was by immunoSEQ multiplex PCR. The sample contains 150,000 to 200,000 clones, about 88% of which appear only once. The germline V and J ends were trimmed by 2 bases and 5 bases, with 3 bases remaining between them. The CDR3 loop spans 11 amino acids. Germline V CDR1 and CDR2: SGHVS, FQNEAQ. The TCR was taken from a man aged 40-49 years with active or convalescent COVID-19. J is TRBJ1-1 and V is TRBV7-8; D gene uncertain. Specimen: peripheral blood. The CDR3 nucleotides are TGTGCCAGCAGCTTAATAACTGAAGCTTTCTTT. It specifies CASSLITEAFF.